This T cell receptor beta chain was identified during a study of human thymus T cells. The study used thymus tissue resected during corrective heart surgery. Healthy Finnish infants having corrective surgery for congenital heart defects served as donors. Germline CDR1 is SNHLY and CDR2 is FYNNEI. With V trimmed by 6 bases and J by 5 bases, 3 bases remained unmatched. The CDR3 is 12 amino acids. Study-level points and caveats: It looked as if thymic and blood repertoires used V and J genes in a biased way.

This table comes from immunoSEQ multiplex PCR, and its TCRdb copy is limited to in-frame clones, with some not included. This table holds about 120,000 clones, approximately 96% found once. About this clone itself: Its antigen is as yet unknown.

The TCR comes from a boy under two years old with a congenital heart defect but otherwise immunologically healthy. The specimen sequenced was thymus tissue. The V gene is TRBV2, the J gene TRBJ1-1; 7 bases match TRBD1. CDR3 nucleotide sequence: TGTGCCAGCAGACAGGGGAATACTGAAGCTTTCTTT. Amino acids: CASRQGNTEAFF. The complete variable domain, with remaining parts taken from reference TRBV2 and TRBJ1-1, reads EPEVTQTPSHQVTQMGQEVILRCVPISNHLYFYWYRQILGQKVEFLVSFYNNEISEKSEIFDDQFSVERPDGSNFTLKIRSTKLEDSAMYFCASRQGNTEAFFGQGTRLTVV.